This is a list of T cell receptor beta chains from one sample in a study of T cell responses to AZD1222 COVID-19 vaccine. Libraries were prepared by immunoSEQ multiplex PCR; TCRdb keeps only in-frame clonotypes and omits some of them. The repertoire holds tens of thousands of clones, 75% to 95% seen once, with 4.5% in the top ten. Here the sequenced sample was peripheral blood, taken on day 0 of MenACWY control vaccination. The receptors derive from an adult in good health. Both conserved end residues are part of each CDR3. The order of the fields is CDR3 DNA, CDR3 protein, clone size, V gene, D gene, J gene. The D gene is left open where the match is weak. Clone size appears in some rows only: once, few, many, or a class for an expanded clone.

TGTGCCAGCGCCCCGACAGGGGGCGGCTACGAGCAGTACTTC CASAPTGGGYEQYF - TRBV2 TRBD1 TRBJ2-7
TGCGCCAGCAGCTTGGCCGCGGGGCGCGGTAATGAAAAACTGTTTTTT CASSLAAGRGNEKLFF - TRBV5-1 - TRBJ1-4
TGTGCCAGCAGTCCCGGGACAGGAGGAAACACCATATATTTT CASSPGTGGNTIYF - TRBV27 TRBD1 TRBJ1-3
TGTGCCAGCGGGCAGGGTAATTCACCCCTCCACTTT CASGQGNSPLHF once TRBV7-9 - TRBJ1-6
TGTGCCAGCTCACCACAACTAGCGGGAGAAGGAAATGAGCAGTTCTTC CASSPQLAGEGNEQFF once TRBV18 TRBD2 TRBJ2-1
TGTGCCAGCAGTGAGTCGACAGGGACTAATTCACCCCTCCACTTT CASSESTGTNSPLHF - TRBV25-1 TRBD1 TRBJ1-6
TGTGCCAGCAGCCAGGACAGGGGTTTAGGCAATGAGCAGTTCTTC CASSQDRGLGNEQFF - TRBV4-2 TRBD1 TRBJ2-1
TGTGCCATCAGGGGGGAGGGAGGCCAGAGAAGTGAGCAGTTCTTC CAIRGEGGQRSEQFF few TRBV10-3 TRBD2 TRBJ2-1
TGTGCCAGCAGCTCCCGGGAAGGGAACACTGAAGCTTTCTTT CASSSREGNTEAFF - TRBV13 - TRBJ1-1
TGTGCCAGCAGCCCTCAGGGCACCTCTGGAAACACCATATATTTT CASSPQGTSGNTIYF - TRBV7-9 - TRBJ1-3
TGTGCCAGCTCACCCCAGGGACAGGGAAATCAAAAACTGTTTTTT CASSPQGQGNQKLFF - TRBV18 TRBD1 TRBJ1-4
TGTGCCAGCAGCTTAGGGGGGGGTTTAAATCAGCCCCAGCATTTT CASSLGGGLNQPQHF - TRBV7-2 - TRBJ1-5
TGTGCCAGCAAGGTGGGCACAATGAACACTGAAGCTTTCTTT CASKVGTMNTEAFF - TRBV27 - TRBJ1-1
TGTGCCAGCATGGGCGGGGAGGGTCAGCCCCAGCATTTT CASMGGEGQPQHF few TRBV2 - TRBJ1-5
TGTGCCAGCAGCTTAGGACTCGTAGCGGGAGGGAACACCGGGGAGCTGTTTTTT CASSLGLVAGGNTGELFF - TRBV11-3 TRBD2 TRBJ2-2
TGTGCCAGTAGTATGGCAGGCCACTATGGCTACACCTTC CASSMAGHYGYTF - TRBV19 - TRBJ1-2
TGTGCCAGCAGCTTAGCCGCCGCAACTAATGAAAAACTGTTTTTT CASSLAAATNEKLFF - TRBV7-2 - TRBJ1-4
TGCAGTGCTGCCTCGAATGAAAAACTGTTTTTT CSAASNEKLFF - TRBV20-1 - TRBJ1-4
TGTGCCAGCAGTTTTGCGACTAGCGGGAGTAATGAGCAGTTCTTC CASSFATSGSNEQFF - TRBV7-2 TRBD2 TRBJ2-1
TGTGCCAGCAGCACATCACTAGCGGTTGGCACAGATACGCAGTATTTT CASSTSLAVGTDTQYF - TRBV5-6 TRBD2 TRBJ2-3
TGCAGCGTTGAAGATGTCCCCAAGGCTTTCTTT CSVEDVPKAFF - TRBV29-1 - TRBJ1-1
TGCGCCAGCAGCCAGGAGGGGCAGGGGAGTTCACCCCTCCACTTT CASSQEGQGSSPLHF - TRBV4-3 - TRBJ1-6
TGTGCCAGCACTCCTGGGATTTCTTTAAATGAGCAGTTCTTC CASTPGISLNEQFF few TRBV7-9 - TRBJ2-1
TGTGCCAGCAGCCCGGGAGGGGCTAGAGTCACAGATACGCAGTATTTT CASSPGGARVTDTQYF - TRBV5-4 TRBD2 TRBJ2-3
TGTGCCAGCAGCCGGACTAGCGGGGAGATCTACGAGCAGTACTTC CASSRTSGEIYEQYF - TRBV7-8 TRBD2 TRBJ2-7
TGTGCCTGGAGTGTACGAGGGGGCATCTCTGGAAACACCATATATTTT CAWSVRGGISGNTIYF - TRBV30 TRBD1 TRBJ1-3
TGTGCCAGCAGCCAGGGACTGGCGGGCTACACCTTC CASSQGLAGYTF - TRBV12-3/TRBV12-4 - TRBJ1-2
TGTGCCAGCAGTTACGGTTCGGGAATGAACACTGAAGCTTTCTTT CASSYGSGMNTEAFF - TRBV6-2/TRBV6-3 - TRBJ1-1
TGTGCCAGCAGCTTAGTAGACGGGGGCACTGAAGCTTTCTTT CASSLVDGGTEAFF - TRBV7-2 - TRBJ1-1
TGTGCCAGCAGCGGCCGACAGTCACAAGAGACCCAGTACTTC CASSGRQSQETQYF - TRBV9 - TRBJ2-5
TGTGCCACCAGTGATTATGGGGGTTACAATGAGCAGTTCTTC CATSDYGGYNEQFF - TRBV24-1 - TRBJ2-1
TGTGCCAGCAGCGGCCGAGACACCCGCACAGATACGCAGTATTTT CASSGRDTRTDTQYF - TRBV14 - TRBJ2-3
TGTGCCAGCAGTTCCCAACTCGGACTAGCGGAATTCACAGATACGCAGTATTTT CASSSQLGLAEFTDTQYF - TRBV27 TRBD2 TRBJ2-3
TGTGCCAGCACCACCTCTACCTATGGCTACACCTTC CASTTSTYGYTF - TRBV7-9 - TRBJ1-2
TGTGCCACCAGCAGAGGACAGGGGCAGGATGAGCAGTTCTTC CATSRGQGQDEQFF - TRBV15 TRBD1 TRBJ2-1
TGCAGCGTTGAGCAAATTAGTGGAAACACCATATATTTT CSVEQISGNTIYF - TRBV29-1 - TRBJ1-3
TGTGCCAGCATCCGGGGCAGCGGGACTTTCACAGATACGCAGTATTTT CASIRGSGTFTDTQYF - TRBV5-5 TRBD2 TRBJ2-3
TGTGCCAGCAGCCAAGGGGCGGGAGAGGTCTATGAGCAGTTCTTC CASSQGAGEVYEQFF - TRBV7-2 TRBD2 TRBJ2-1
TGTGCCAGCAGTCCTCGACAGCCCTACGAGCAGTACTTC CASSPRQPYEQYF - TRBV6-5 - TRBJ2-7
TGTGCCAGCAGCGGTCGGTCGGCGGGAGATACGCAGTATTTT CASSGRSAGDTQYF - TRBV5-5 - TRBJ2-3
TGTGCCAGCAGCCAAGGGGGAGGGTCCTACGAGCAGTACTTC CASSQGGGSYEQYF - TRBV3-1/TRBV3-2 TRBD2 TRBJ2-7
TGTGCCAGTAGTAAAACCTGGGGGACAGCTGAAGCTTTCTTT CASSKTWGTAEAFF - TRBV19 TRBD1 TRBJ1-1
TGTGCCAGCACGGAACTAGCGGGAGGGACCTACGAGCAGTACTTC CASTELAGGTYEQYF - TRBV7-6 TRBD2 TRBJ2-7
TGTGCCAGCAGCAAAGCGACCGCAGGCCCGAGCTCCTACGAGCAGTACTTC CASSKATAGPSSYEQYF - TRBV21-1 - TRBJ2-7
TGTGCCAGCAGACAGGGGGGCGGTGGCCTCTCCGAGCAGTACTTC CASRQGGGGLSEQYF - TRBV19 TRBD1 TRBJ2-7
TGCGCCAGCAGCCCTTCTAGCGGGGGAGCCTACGAGCAGTACTTC CASSPSSGGAYEQYF - TRBV5-1 TRBD2 TRBJ2-7
TGTGCCAGTAGACGGGACAGTGCCAACTATGGCTACACCTTC CASRRDSANYGYTF - TRBV19 TRBD1 TRBJ1-2
TGCAGCGCCCGAGCTAGCGGGACGGCAGGTATGGCAGATACGCAGTATTTT CSARASGTAGMADTQYF - TRBV29-1 TRBD2 TRBJ2-3
TGTGCCAGCAGCGCCAACAGGGATGAAGCTTTCTTT CASSANRDEAFF - TRBV7-9 - TRBJ1-1
TGTGCCAGCAGCTTAGCGGACAGGGGCTCTGGAAACACCATATATTTT CASSLADRGSGNTIYF - TRBV7-9 TRBD1 TRBJ1-3
TGTGCCAGCAGTTACCTACAGGGGGGAGAGACCCAGTACTTC CASSYLQGGETQYF - TRBV6-2/TRBV6-3 TRBD1 TRBJ2-5
TGTGCCAGCAGTGAAGGACAGGGGTTTAACACTGAAGCTTTCTTT CASSEGQGFNTEAFF - TRBV2 TRBD1 TRBJ1-1
TGTGCCAGCAGTCTGGGACTAGCGGGAAACAATGAGCAGTTCTTC CASSLGLAGNNEQFF - TRBV27 TRBD2 TRBJ2-1
TGCAGTGTAGCCGGTAATGAAAAACTGTTTTTT CSVAGNEKLFF - TRBV20-1 - TRBJ1-4